This TCR beta chain was sequenced for a study of T cell responses to AZD1222 COVID-19 vaccine (dated by TCRdb to about 2021). Looking at the study overall: A total of just over 230 trial participants underwent TCR sequencing, of whom approximately 200 had received two doses of AZD1222 and some 25 had received two doses of the MenACWY control vaccine. Enrollment into the trials was organized by age into subgroups of 18-55, 56-69 and 70-plus years, and those subgroups contained around 150, 28 and 57 TCR-sequenced participants, respectively.

A few counts support this clone. The antigen this receptor binds is unknown. There are no base qualities to consult, and no much larger clone falls within one base. The CDR1 and CDR2 encoded by the germline V gene (reference sequence) are LNHDA and SQIVND. The CDR3, from cysteine to phenylalanine, totals 14 residues. This entry keeps only the CDR3 DNA: 42 bases, framed from base 1. The junction carries 13 bases between V and J, which are trimmed by 3 bases and 5 bases respectively. Results the study describes overall, beyond this receptor: A significant rise in spike-specific TCR breadth and depth was observed after two AZD1222 doses relative to day 0 and relative to MenACWY recipients. In the small 56-69-year group, the increase in depth fell short of significance, most likely because of low power. Most participants were white British and females outnumbered males, and the authors suggested that clonal diversity may have been underestimated. Conclusions about previously exposed vaccinees were limited because only six AZD1222 recipients were SARS-CoV-2 seropositive at baseline. The vaccine-associated CD4 TCRs covered the entire spike protein, and the dominant responses fell in regions 160-218 and 743-854. Reportedly, close to half of the unique spike-specific TCRs recognized epitopes lying outside the regions that are mutated in the B.1.351 and B.1.1.7 variants. Because no day 14 peak-response samples were available, the repertoires could be characterized only after the peak T cell response.

The label giving this sample's time point can be read as: about 28 days (+/-7) after the second vaccine dose. Read against the paper, the sample's treatment or condition label means: meningococcal conjugate vaccine given as trial control. Vaccinee samples came from UK trials COV001 and COV002, including a single-blind randomized controlled phase 2/3 trial of AZD1222 (ChAdOx1 nCoV-19) in healthy adults. For TCRbeta chain sequencing, PBMC samples were collected from trial participants at day 0 and at day 28 after the second dose. The CDR3 regions of human TCRbeta chains were subjected to immunosequencing. On the study's bioinformatics: TCRs in the repertoires were matched against a reference library of SARS-CoV-2-specific TCRs that had been generated with the MIRA antigen-specificity platform. Breadth was defined as the fraction of unique TCRs that were SARS-CoV-2-associated, and depth was defined as the fraction of total T cells that were SARS-CoV-2-associated. Using the MIRA data, every spike-specific TCR was mapped to the spike region that the TCR reacted to and assigned to either a CD4 or a CD8 class. Log10-transformed breadth and depth values were compared by one-way ANOVA with Sidak's multiple comparisons tests. Held by TCRdb, this immuneACCESS table contains in-frame sequences only and omits some clones. Under half of the omission traces to an unresolved V gene where checked; the cause of the rest is unknown. V, J and clone size were drawn from that table, and D and trimming were deduced from the DNA. This sample has around 47,000 clones in its table, and about 82% of those were observed once. The ten largest account for less than 25% of the sample.

The chain uses TRBV19 and TRBJ2-5; the D gene is perhaps TRBD2, from 6 matching bases. The sequences come from peripheral blood, collected 28 days after the second dose of the MenACWY control vaccine. The origin of this receptor is an adult who received the MenACWY meningococcal vaccine as a control. The CDR3 amino acid sequence is: CASSISLARETQYF. The nucleotides read TGTGCCAGTAGTATCAGCCTAGCGCGGGAGACCCAGTACTTC. Beyond the CDR3, the reference TRBV19 and TRBJ2-5 genes provide the residues; the full variable domain reads: DGGITQSPKYLFRKEGQNVTLSCEQNLNHDAMYWYRQDPGQGLRLIYYSQIVNDFQKGDIAEGYSVSREKKESFPLTVTSAQKNPTAFYLCASSISLARETQYFGPGTRLLVL.